The rows below give T cell receptor beta chains drawn from one sample of a study of CD8 T cells in Susac syndrome. Using its own MiXCR run on the immunoSEQ multiplex PCR reads, TCRdb lists one record per CDR3 protein. The sample gives tens of thousands of distinct CDR3 sequences, roughly 91% of which show up once; approximately 0.52% is in the top ten. The specimen sequenced was CD4+ T cells from PBMCs. The receptor set was obtained from a human donor with Susac syndrome. CDR3s include the opening cysteine and the closing phenylalanine or tryptophan. The order of the fields is D gene, clone size, V gene, J gene, CDR3 DNA, CDR3 protein. The D gene is left open where the match is weak. Clone size is shown for a subset of rows, as once, few, many or a class of expanded clone.

NA	NA	TRBV12-3/TRBV12-4	TRBJ2-7	TGTGCCAGCAGTTGGACGCAAGCCTCTATAGGGTTCTACGAGCAGTACTTC	CASSWTQASIGFYEQYF
TRBD2	NA	TRBV29-1	TRBJ2-1	TGCAGCGCCCCTCTAGGACTAGCTAACAATGAGCAGTTCTTC	CSAPLGLANNEQFF
TRBD1	NA	TRBV6-6	TRBJ1-1	TGTGCCAGCAGTTTCCAGGGGGTGAACACTGAAGCTTTCTTT	CASSFQGVNTEAFF
NA	NA	TRBV19	TRBJ2-3	TGTGCCAGTAGTTCAAGGGGGACGCCTGCTAGCACAGATACGCAGTATTTT	CASSSRGTPASTDTQYF
NA	NA	TRBV4-2	TRBJ1-1	TGTGCCAGCAGCCGACTCACTGAAGCTTTCTTT	CASSRLTEAFF
TRBD1	NA	TRBV7-2	TRBJ1-4	TGTGCCAGCAGCATTGGGGGACAGGGTGAAAAACTGTTTTTT	CASSIGGQGEKLFF
NA	NA	TRBV12-3/TRBV12-4	TRBJ2-2	TGTGCCAGCAGAAGGACCGGGGAGCTGTTTTTT	CASRRTGELFF
TRBD2	once	TRBV24-1	TRBJ2-1	TGTGCCACCAGTTTAGCGGGAGGGCCCAACAATGAGCAGTTCTTC	CATSLAGGPNNEQFF
TRBD1	NA	TRBV6-6	TRBJ1-2	TGTGCCAGCAGGGGACAGGACTTTAACTATGGCTACACCTTC	CASRGQDFNYGYTF
TRBD2	NA	TRBV7-7	TRBJ2-1	TGTGCTAGCAGCTTAAGTAGCGGGGGGGACAATGAGCAGTTCTTC	CASSLSSGGDNEQFF
NA	NA	TRBV14	TRBJ1-2	TGTGCCAGCAGCCAAGATTTAGTCGGGAGAGGCTACACCTTC	CASSQDLVGRGYTF
NA	NA	TRBV30	TRBJ2-1	TGTGCCTGGAGTGGCGGGCTCACCGGCCCCCCCTATACAAATGAGCAGTTCTTC	CAWSGGLTGPPYTNEQFF
NA	NA	TRBV7-2	TRBJ1-3	TGTGCCAGCAGCTCGGGACCGAACTCTGGAAACACCATATATTTT	CASSSGPNSGNTIYF
NA	NA	TRBV12-3/TRBV12-4	TRBJ2-7	TGTGCCAGCAGACCTGGTTATCTGTCCTACGAGCAGTACTTC	CASRPGYLSYEQYF
TRBD2	NA	TRBV9	TRBJ2-1	TGTGCCAGCAGCCCCCGGACTAGGAGCTCCTACAATGAGCAGTTCTTC	CASSPRTRSSYNEQFF
NA	NA	TRBV20-1	TRBJ2-1	TGCAGTGCTAGAGATCACGGCAATGAGCAGTTCTTC	CSARDHGNEQFF
TRBD2	NA	TRBV4-3	TRBJ2-7	TGCGCCAGCAGCCAAGAGTTGGTAGTCCCGGCTAGCGGCTCCTACGAGCAGTACTTC	CASSQELVVPASGSYEQYF
NA	NA	TRBV27	TRBJ2-3	TGTGCCAGCAGTTTAGTCCGAAGCACAGATACGCAGTATTTT	CASSLVRSTDTQYF
NA	NA	TRBV7-9	TRBJ1-2	TGTGCCAGCCGGCAGATCAACTATGGCTACACCTTC	CASRQINYGYTF
NA	NA	TRBV20-1	TRBJ1-3	TGCAGTGCTAGAGATATGGCAGGCCCGCCACTCTCTGGAAACACCATATATTTT	CSARDMAGPPLSGNTIYF
TRBD1	NA	TRBV6-6	TRBJ1-3	TGTGCCAGCAGTTACTCGGACAGGAGATCTGGAAACACCATATATTTT	CASSYSDRRSGNTIYF
NA	NA	TRBV20-1	TRBJ2-7	TGCAGTGCTAGAGATTACGCCCCTGCATCCTCCGGGGGCGATATCTACGAGCAGTACTTC	CSARDYAPASSGGDIYEQYF
NA	once	TRBV5-1	TRBJ1-2	TGCGCCAGCAGCCCCTCAGCTAACTATGGCTACACCTTC	CASSPSANYGYTF
NA	NA	TRBV6-5	TRBJ2-5	TGTGCCAGCAGTTACTCGGGGGAGACCCAGTACTTC	CASSYSGETQYF
NA	NA	TRBV14	TRBJ2-5	TGTGCCAGCAGCCAATGGACCTTCGATTGGGAGACCCAGTACTTC	CASSQWTFDWETQYF
TRBD1	NA	TRBV5-1	TRBJ2-3	TGCGCCAGCAGCGTTGACAGGGGCCCAGATACGCAGTATTTT	CASSVDRGPDTQYF
NA	NA	TRBV29-1	TRBJ1-5	TGCAGCGTTGGCGGTGGGGGCAATCAGCCCCAGCATTTT	CSVGGGGNQPQHF
NA	NA	TRBV9	TRBJ2-7	TGTGCCAGCAGCGTCGGGCCCTCGAGCTCCTACGAGCAGTACTTC	CASSVGPSSSYEQYF
NA	NA	TRBV7-2	TRBJ2-1	TGTGCCAGCAGCCCAGGGGGGACAGTGTACAATGAGCAGTTCTTC	CASSPGGTVYNEQFF
NA	few	TRBV2	TRBJ1-5	TGTGCCAGCAGTGCCCAGCGAAATAGCAATCAGCCCCAGCATTTT	CASSAQRNSNQPQHF
NA	NA	TRBV19	TRBJ2-1	TGTGCCAGTAGGGACCCCGGCCAAAGGCAGTTCTTC	CASRDPGQRQFF
TRBD2	NA	TRBV24-1	TRBJ2-3	TGTGCCACCAGTGATACGACTAGCGGGAGCACAGATACGCAGTATTTT	CATSDTTSGSTDTQYF
NA	NA	TRBV20-1	TRBJ1-6	TGCAGTGCTAGATACGGGACTCTGGGAGGCTCCTATAATTCACCCCTCCACTTT	CSARYGTLGGSYNSPLHF
NA	few	TRBV7-2	TRBJ2-7	TGTGCCAGCAGCTCGCACGGGCGCGAGCAGTACTTC	CASSSHGREQYF
NA	NA	TRBV30	TRBJ1-2	TGTGCCTGGTCCGGACAGTTCTATGGCTACACCTTC	CAWSGQFYGYTF
NA	NA	TRBV12-3/TRBV12-4	TRBJ2-2	TGTGCCAGCACACAGAGAACGAACACCGGGGAGCTGTTTTTT	CASTQRTNTGELFF
TRBD2	NA	TRBV20-1	TRBJ2-1	TGCAGTGCTAGGACCGGGACTAGAGTACTCAGAGTCAATGAGCAGTTCTTC	CSARTGTRVLRVNEQFF
NA	NA	TRBV3-1	TRBJ2-1	TGTGCCACCGGCGGGAACCTGATCTACAATGAGCAGTTCTTC	CATGGNLIYNEQFF
TRBD2	NA	TRBV12-3/TRBV12-4	TRBJ2-1	TGTGCCAGCAGTTATCTAGCGGGGGGCTCCTACAATGAGCAGTTCTTC	CASSYLAGGSYNEQFF
NA	once	TRBV28	TRBJ2-7	TGTGCCAGCAGTTTAAACGGGGACCACTACGAGCAGTACTTC	CASSLNGDHYEQYF
NA	NA	TRBV3-1	TRBJ2-4	TGTGCCAGCAGCCAGAAAGGGGTGGACATTCAGTACTTC	CASSQKGVDIQYF
TRBD2	once	TRBV11-2	TRBJ2-5	TGTGCCAGCAGCTTAGATGCAGCGGGGGGGCCGATTGGAGAGACCCAGTACTTC	CASSLDAAGGPIGETQYF
TRBD1	few	TRBV18	TRBJ2-1	TGTGCCAGCTCCCCCGGACAGGGGTACAATGAGCAGTTCTTC	CASSPGQGYNEQFF
NA	NA	TRBV7-9	TRBJ2-1	TGTGCCAGCAGCGGCGTCAGCTCCTACAATGAGCAGTTCTTC	CASSGVSSYNEQFF
NA	NA	TRBV5-6	TRBJ1-2	TGTGCCAGCAGCTTGCTAGGTCCGGAGTACCATGGCTACACCTTC	CASSLLGPEYHGYTF
NA	NA	TRBV7-2	TRBJ1-2	TGTGCCAGCAGCCGGTTGGGGGGTCAACCGGGTGGCTACACCTTC	CASSRLGGQPGGYTF
NA	NA	TRBV9	TRBJ2-2	TGTGCCAGCAGCGTTGGACCGTCGAACACCGGGGAGCTGTTTTTT	CASSVGPSNTGELFF
TRBD1	NA	TRBV4-3	TRBJ1-3	TGCGCCAGCAGCCAAGATCATCCTGGGACAGGGCTTAACACCATATATTTT	CASSQDHPGTGLNTIYF
TRBD2	NA	TRBV20-1	TRBJ2-5	TGCAGGGCTGGGGGGGGGATTGGCACAGAGACCCAGTACTTC	CRAGGGIGTETQYF
NA	NA	TRBV5-6	TRBJ2-3	TGTGCCAGCAGCCGGGGGCAGCGCCACCTCACAGATACGCAGTATTTT	CASSRGQRHLTDTQYF
TRBD2	NA	TRBV20-1	TRBJ2-1	TGCAGTGACCTGACTAGCGGGAGTGGTGAGCAGTTCTTC	CSDLTSGSGEQFF
NA	once	TRBV7-9	TRBJ2-3	TGTGCCAGCAGCCCCCCTGGACGGGATACGCAGTATTTT	CASSPPGRDTQYF
TRBD1	NA	TRBV5-1	TRBJ2-6	TGCGCCAGCAGCTTGGCCAGACAGGGCTCTGGGGCCAACGTCCTGACTTTC	CASSLARQGSGANVLTF
NA	NA	TRBV6-5	TRBJ2-7	TGTGCCAGCAGTTACAGCGGACAGTTCTACGAGCAGTACTTC	CASSYSGQFYEQYF
TRBD2	once	TRBV5-4	TRBJ2-7	TGTGCCAGCAGCTTCGGGGGGACTAGCGGGATATACGAGCAGTACTTC	CASSFGGTSGIYEQYF
TRBD2	NA	TRBV19	TRBJ2-3	TGTGCCAGTGGCTGGCCGACTAGCGGGAACCCTACAGATACGCAGTATTTT	CASGWPTSGNPTDTQYF
TRBD1	NA	TRBV25-1	TRBJ1-1	TGTGCCAGCAGCGGACAGGTCCTAAACACTGAAGCTTTCTTT	CASSGQVLNTEAFF
NA	NA	TRBV7-9	TRBJ2-7	TGTGCCAGCAGCCCAGGATATTACGAGCAGTACTTC	CASSPGYYEQYF